The 10 T cell receptor beta chains listed next were all sequenced from one sample in a study of tumor-infiltrating lymphocytes in oesophageal squamous cell carcinoma. TCRdb ran MiXCR on the PCR reads and lists one entry per CDR3 protein. The sample includes fewer than 16,000 distinct CDR3 sequences, more than 50% of them seen just once. The sequencing input was esophageal tumor tissue. These receptor sequences come from a male donor with esophageal squamous cell carcinoma.

This clonotype occurred many times. The chain joins TRBV28 to TRBJ2-1; 9 bases fit TRBD2. The better agreement between TRBJ2-7 and the DNA end casts doubt on the J call. The V gene's germline CDR1 is MDHEN and CDR2 SYDVKM. The CDR3 covers 15 residues. The CDR3 region has the DNA TGTGCCAGCATGCTCGGACTAGCGCCCTCCTACGAGCAGTACTTC. It is translated as CASMLGLAPSYEQYF.

J is TRBJ2-5 and V is TRBV7-2, with D maybe TRBD2 (5 bases). The J call could be wrong; TRBJ2-7 is a better fit for the DNA end. Germline V lookup: CDR1 SGHTA, CDR2 FQGNSA. This CDR3 spans 16 amino acids. The CDR3, as DNA: TGTGCCAGCAGTATTATAAGGACGGGAAGCTCCTACGAGCAGTACTTC. Residues: CASSIIRTGSSYEQYF.

The table lists this clonotype with a few counts. V usage is TRBV28 and J usage is TRBJ2-1; 10 bases fit TRBD2. The V gene's germline CDR1 is MDHEN and CDR2 SYDVKM. There are 15 residues in the CDR3. V lost 3 bases and J lost 5; bases outside the gene matches: 4. CDR3 DNA sequence: TGTGCCAGCAGTTTTTTACTAGCGGGGAACAATGAGCAGTTCTTC. This gives the protein CASSFLLAGNNEQFF. The entire variable domain, with the rest obtained from reference TRBV28 and TRBJ2-1, is as follows: DVKVTQSSRYLVKRTGEKVFLECVQDMDHENMFWYRQDPGLGLRLIYFSYDVKMKEKGDIPEGYSVSREKKERFSLILESASTNQTSMYLCASSFLLAGNNEQFFGPGTRLTVL.

A few counts support this clonotype. Here the CDR3 omits its conserved ending phenylalanine or tryptophan, so a read error is the likely source. The DNA is omitted, as the CDR3 cannot be located on it reliably, and the CDR3 follows TCRdb's listing. The gene calls are TRBV7-6 and TRBJ2-6; the D segment call TRBD1 is taken from the table without a DNA check. Germline V gene lookup returns CDR1 SGHVS and CDR2 FNYEAQ. The CDR3 totals 15 residues, both ends included. CDR3 loop: CASSPPIAQQQFFGA.

This clonotype is classed as large (0.1 to 1%). The rearrangement links TRBV7-2 to TRBJ2-7; weak D call: TRBD2 (6 bases). Deletions cut 2 bases from V and 2 bases from J, with 10 bases between. The CDR3 length is 14 residues. Germline V gene sequence: CDR1 SGHTA, CDR2 FQGNSA. The CDR3 here is CASSLMGGPYEQYF. In nucleotides, the CDR3 is TGTGCCAGCAGCTTAATGGGGGGACCCTACGAGCAGTACTTC.

In regard to this clonotype: Because the CDR3 is missing its conserved closing phenylalanine or tryptophan, this is likely a read error. No DNA is shown, since the ends of the CDR3 on it are uncertain; the CDR3 is the one TCRdb lists. The chain joins TRBV7-6 to TRBJ2-3; the D segment call TRBD2 is taken from the table without a DNA check. A total of 18 residues make up the CDR3, ends included. Per germline, CDR1 SGHVS and CDR2 FNYEAQ. The CDR3 region is CASSLDAGGGWQPLHFGN.

This clonotype was observed a handful of times. The rearrangement joins TRBV7-8 to TRBJ2-1, with D uncertain. The CDR3 totals 17 residues. V lost 1 base and J 6 bases, leaving 19 bases between the germline ends. Germline CDR1 and CDR2: SGHVS and FQNEAQ. In DNA, the CDR3 is TGTGCCAGCAGCTTAGTCCAGGCGGAATGGTTGGTCAATGAGCAGTTCTTC. The encoded protein is CASSLVQAEWLVNEQFF.

In its sample, this clonotype ranks as large. V gene TRBV7-8 combines with J gene TRBJ2-1, with TRBD2 identical over 8 bases. CDR3 size: 16 residues. The V and J ends lost 0 bases and 1 base, in that order; junction bases with no gene match: 2. From germline, CDR1 is SGHVS and CDR2 FQNEAQ. The CDR3 DNA sequence: TGTGCCAGCAGCTTAGCGAGCGGGAGATCCTACAATGAGCAGTTCTTC. Its protein product is CASSLASGRSYNEQFF.

Sample share makes this clonotype medium-sized. The DNA for the CDR3 is TGTGCCAGCAGTGACCAGGGGGCGCATAATTCACCCCTCCACTTT. This encodes CASSDQGAHNSPLHF. The chain recombines TRBV6-1 with TRBJ1-6, with 8 bases lining up with TRBD1. The length of the CDR3 is 15 residues. V was pared by 3 bases and J by 5 bases, with 3 bases of the junction left unmatched. The germline CDR1 and CDR2 sequences are MNHNS and SASEGT.

The genes are TRBV24-1 and TRBJ1-2; 7 bases line up with TRBD1. V shed 2 bases and J 2 bases; nucleotides not matched to a gene: 4. From germline, CDR1 is KGHDR and CDR2 SFDVKD. The CDR3 is 15 residues long. The CDR3 bases are TGTGCCACCAGTGATTCCGGACAGGCCAACTATGGCTACACCTTC. Amino acids: CATSDSGQANYGYTF.